This TCR beta chain was recovered during a study of T cell repertoires in cytomegalovirus infection. In TCRdb, the reads were re-called with MiXCR into one record per CDR3 protein. The sample has roughly 120,000 distinct CDR3 sequences, over 25% seen once. There are many counts of this clonotype. Its antigen is not known. This clonotype was sampled from a human donor in good health (CMV status not recorded). Some clones in this sample may be carry-over from other donors' samples. The input for sequencing was CD8+ T cells from cultured PBMCs, taken from culture after CMV antigen stimulation.

CDR3 nucleotides: TGTGCCAGCAGCTTACCATTCGAGATTGGAGACAGGGAGACCCAGTACTTC. Translation: CASSLPFEIGDRETQYF. The V gene is TRBV7-8, the J gene TRBJ2-5; tentatively, D is TRBD1 (6 bases). This CDR3 has 17 amino acids. V gave up 2 bases and J gave up 5 bases, with 21 bases separating them. Germline lookup yields CDR1 SGHVS and CDR2 FQNEAQ.